Shown below are 30 T cell receptor beta chains from a single sample sequenced in a study of blood T cell repertoires in COVID-19. TCRdb's table, derived via immunoSEQ multiplex PCR, lists solely in-frame clones and lacks some. The sample records about 150,000 clones, roughly nine tenths being singletons. Sequenced input: peripheral blood. All receptors come from a man between 18 and 29 years old with COVID-19, enrolled during active disease.

The chain links TRBV7-9 to TRBJ2-4; perhaps TRBD1 as D (5 bases). Germline lookup yields CDR1 SEHNR and CDR2 FQNEAQ (reference sequence). Trimming removed 4 bases at V and 2 bases at J, with 15 bases between. CDR3 length equals 16 residues. In DNA, the CDR3 is TGTGCCAGCAGCTCAGATACAGGCATCCCCAAAAACATTCAGTACTTC. Translating it yields CASSSDTGIPKNIQYF.

V is TRBV3-1 (or the pseudogene TRBV3-2) and J is TRBJ1-6, with TRBD1 matching over 11 bases. V gave up 6 bases and J gave up 4 bases; unmatched junction bases: 2. Germline V lookup: CDR1 LGHDT, CDR2 YNNKEL (reference sequence). This CDR3 region has 15 residues. CDR3 in amino acids: CASRGTGGYNSPLHF. CDR3 bases: TGTGCCAGCAGGGGGACAGGGGGATATAATTCACCCCTCCACTTT.

The gene calls are TRBV14 and TRBJ2-7; perhaps TRBD1 as D (5 bases). This CDR3 is 13 amino acids long. V gave up 3 bases and J gave up 5 bases, with 11 bases separating them. In germline, CDR1 is SGHDN, CDR2 FVKESK. The CDR3 DNA reads TGTGCCAGCAGCCATGGATGGGGCAACGAGCAGTACTTC. It encodes CASSHGWGNEQYF. The full variable domain, its missing parts supplied by reference TRBV14 and TRBJ2-7, is EAGVTQFPSHSVIEKGQTVTLRCDPISGHDNLYWYRRVMGKEIKFLLHFVKESKQDESGMPNNRFLAERTGGTYSTLKVQPAELEDSGVYFCASSHGWGNEQYFGPGTRLTVT.

This clone occurred once. The rearrangement uses TRBV6-5 and TRBJ2-1, with a possible D match to TRBD2 (5 bases). This CDR3 region has 12 residues. The germline gives CDR1 MNHEY, CDR2 SVGAGI. Deletions cut 6 bases from V and 7 bases from J, with 10 bases between. CDR3 amino acids: CASSPRRNEQFF. CDR3 in DNA: TGTGCCAGCAGCCCCCGGAGGAATGAGCAGTTCTTC.

The chain combines TRBV6-5 with TRBJ1-5; 7 bases are a match to TRBD1. Looked up from germline, CDR1 is MNHEY and CDR2 is SVGAGI. The CDR3 runs 16 residues. The ends lost 2 bases at V and 0 bases at J; junction bases unmatched: 4. CDR3 DNA sequence: TGTGCCAGCAGTTACGGGACAGACTATAGCAATCAGCCCCAGCATTTT. Its protein product is CASSYGTDYSNQPQHF.

The chain carries TRBV7-9 and TRBJ2-1; D is unclear. CDR1 SEHNR and CDR2 FQNEAQ come from the germline V gene (reference sequence). The CDR3 is 13 amino acids. The CDR3 loop is CAGHSLSYNEQFF. CDR3 coding DNA: TGTGCGGGCCACTCACTGTCGTACAATGAGCAGTTCTTC.

This chain uses TRBV28 with TRBJ2-7, with 9 bases identical to TRBD1. The CDR3 sequence is 14 residues long. CDR1 is MDHEN, CDR2 SYDVKM, per germline. V gave up 8 bases and J gave up 3 bases; unmatched junction bases: 8. The chain's CDR3 is CASGRQGGGYEQYF. The CDR3 nucleotides are TGTGCCAGCGGGCGACAGGGGGGGGGCTACGAGCAGTACTTC.

The chain joins TRBV19 to TRBJ2-1, with D maybe TRBD2 (6 bases). Trimming took off 3 bases at V and 2 bases at J, with 8 bases between the two ends. CDR3 length equals 14 residues. Germline CDR1 is LNHDA and CDR2 is SQIVND (reference sequence). This chain's CDR3 is CASSMEGTYNEQFF. CDR3 nucleotides: TGTGCCAGTAGTATGGAGGGTACCTACAATGAGCAGTTCTTC.

The J gene is TRBJ2-1, the V gene TRBV4-1; 8 bases are a match to TRBD1. V lost 4 bases, J lost 7 bases, and 12 bases stayed unmatched. Per germline, CDR1 MGHRA and CDR2 YSYEKL. The CDR3 sequence is 16 residues long. The chain's CDR3 is CASSPLGQGMFNEQFF. The CDR3, as DNA: TGCGCCAGCAGCCCGTTAGGACAGGGAATGTTTAATGAGCAGTTCTTC.

This clone showed up many times. The chain is built from TRBV28 and TRBJ2-1, with TRBD1 as a possible D gene (5 bases). Trimming took 2 bases from V and 3 from J, leaving 5 bases between them. Germline V gives CDR1 MDHEN, CDR2 SYDVKM. The CDR3 consists of 13 residues. As DNA, the CDR3 is TGTGCCAGCAGTTTACAGGGCTACAATGAGCAGTTCTTC. It encodes CASSLQGYNEQFF. Full variable domain (outside the CDR3, taken from reference TRBV28 and TRBJ2-1): DVKVTQSSRYLVKRTGEKVFLECVQDMDHENMFWYRQDPGLGLRLIYFSYDVKMKEKGDIPEGYSVSREKKERFSLILESASTNQTSMYLCASSLQGYNEQFFGPGTRLTVL.

CDR3 coding DNA: TGTGCCAGCTACGCTATTTCGACAGCTAACTATGGCTACACCTTC. As protein: CASYAISTANYGYTF. J is TRBJ1-2 and V is TRBV28, with D perhaps TRBD1 (5 bases). CDR1 MDHEN and CDR2 SYDVKM come from the germline V gene. V was shortened by 8 bases and J by 0 bases, with 16 bases between the two germline ends. The CDR3 has 15 amino acids.

DNA of the CDR3: TGTGCCAGCAGTTATACCCCAGATTGGTTTAACACTGAAGCTTTCTTT. This gives the protein CASSYTPDWFNTEAFF. The V and J genes are TRBV6-6 and TRBJ1-1, with no clear D. V dropped 3 bases and J dropped 2 bases, with 16 bases sitting between them. The CDR3 is 16 residues long. Germline-derived CDR1 and CDR2 are MNHNY and SVGAGI (reference sequence).

The gene calls are TRBV29-1 and TRBJ1-2; the match to TRBD1 covers 7 bases. Germline-derived CDR1 and CDR2 are SQVTM and ANQGSEA. There are 13 residues in the CDR3. Trimming removed 1 base from V and 4 bases from J; junction bases left unmatched: 3. The CDR3 nucleotides are TGCAGCGTTGAAGGGACAGGCGGCTATGGCTACACCTTC. Translating it yields CSVEGTGGYGYTF.

The gene calls are TRBV10-1 and TRBJ1-1; D unclear. Germline V gene sequence: CDR1 WNHNN, CDR2 SYGVQD (reference sequence). This CDR3 contains 14 residues. The V end was cut by 0 bases, the J end by 0 bases, with 5 bases between. The CDR3 is CASSESRMNTEAFF. DNA for the CDR3: TGCGCCAGCAGTGAGTCGCGGATGAACACTGAAGCTTTCTTT.

The chain couples TRBV3-1 (or the pseudogene TRBV3-2) to TRBJ1-6, with D uncertain. The germline V gene encodes CDR1 LGHDT and CDR2 YNNKEL (reference sequence). V gave up 8 bases and J gave up 7 bases, with 9 bases separating them. This CDR3 is built from 12 residues. CDR3 DNA: TGTGCCAGCGGTACATCGAATTCACCCCTCCACTTT. It encodes CASGTSNSPLHF.

This sequence joins TRBV7-9 and TRBJ2-7, with a possible D match to TRBD2 (6 bases). The germline CDR1 and CDR2 sequences are SEHNR and FQNEAQ (reference sequence). V shed 1 base and J shed 0 bases, with 10 bases lying between them. The CDR3 covers 15 residues. The CDR3 loop is CASSLGRGYSYEQYF. DNA of the CDR3: TGTGCCAGCAGCTTAGGGCGGGGCTACTCCTACGAGCAGTACTTC.

The V gene is TRBV28, the J gene TRBJ2-6; 11 nucleotides align to TRBD2. Germline V lookup: CDR1 MDHEN, CDR2 SYDVKM. The CDR3 is made up of 19 amino acids. V was pared by 6 bases and J by 5 bases, with 15 bases of the junction left unmatched. Here the CDR3 reads CASSRDAASGRSRANVLTF. For the CDR3, the DNA is TGTGCCAGCAGCCGTGATGCGGCTAGCGGGAGGTCGAGGGCCAACGTCCTGACTTTC. The whole variable domain, remainder taken from reference TRBV28 and TRBJ2-6, is DVKVTQSSRYLVKRTGEKVFLECVQDMDHENMFWYRQDPGLGLRLIYFSYDVKMKEKGDIPEGYSVSREKKERFSLILESASTNQTSMYLCASSRDAASGRSRANVLTFGAGSRLTVL.

In this sample, this clone turned up a few times. V is TRBV2 and J is TRBJ2-1; 7 bases line up with TRBD1. This CDR3 has 16 residues. Germline CDR1 SNHLY, CDR2 FYNNEI. J was trimmed by 4 bases and V by 9 bases; bases with no gene match: 15. This CDR3 is CASPKRTGVGYNEQFF. CDR3 in DNA: TGTGCCAGTCCCAAGAGAACAGGGGTTGGTTACAATGAGCAGTTCTTC.

The V and J genes are TRBV3-1 (or the pseudogene TRBV3-2) and TRBJ1-4, with D uncertain. Trimming left V 3 bases short and J 7 bases short, with 6 bases between. CDR1 and CDR2 from the germline V gene are LGHDT and YNNKEL (reference sequence). This CDR3 has 12 amino acids. The CDR3 spells CASSHYSEKLFF. In DNA, the CDR3 is TGTGCCAGCAGCCACTACAGTGAAAAACTGTTTTTT.

The genes are TRBV6-6 and TRBJ2-7, with D possibly matching TRBD1 (6 bases). Between the trimmed V and J ends, which lost 5 bases and 4 bases, there was a span of 15 bases. Looked up from germline, CDR1 is MNHNY and CDR2 is SVGAGI (reference sequence). The CDR3 is made up of 14 amino acids. CDR3 sequence (DNA): TGTGCCAGCAGTACGGGACATTCGTCTTACGAGCAGTACTTC. Protein: CASSTGHSSYEQYF.

The chain is built from TRBV6-5 and TRBJ2-7, with TRBD1 matching 8 bases. CDR1 and CDR2 (germline): MNHEY, SVGAGI. Losses at the gene ends were 4 bases for V and 1 base for J; bases not matched to a gene: 3. The CDR3 covers 14 residues. The DNA for the CDR3 is TGTGCCAGCAGTTGGACAGGGAGTTCCTACGAGCAGTACTTC. Its protein is CASSWTGSSYEQYF.

The rearrangement uses TRBV6-4 and TRBJ2-3; a weak D match, TRBD1 (5 bases). The CDR3 has 13 residues. The germline gives CDR1 MRHNA, CDR2 SNTAGT. V lost 3 bases to trimming and J lost 3 bases, with 7 bases between them. The CDR3 nucleotides are TGTGCCAGCAGTGAGTCAGGGACAGATACGCAGTATTTT. Protein sequence: CASSESGTDTQYF.

The chain employs TRBV27 and TRBJ1-2; 9 bases line up with TRBD1. After removal of 5 bases from V and 5 bases from J, the junction contained 3 bases not matched to a gene. The germline V gene has CDR1 MNHEY and CDR2 SMNVEV (reference sequence). The CDR3 length is 13 residues. The CDR3: CASSPGQGYGYTF. CDR3 nucleotide sequence: TGTGCCAGCAGTCCTGGACAGGGGTATGGCTACACCTTC.

This chain joins TRBV28 and TRBJ2-1, with 12 bases aligning to TRBD2. V trimming: 6 bases; J trimming: 7 bases; junction bases outside the gene matches: 7. The CDR3 loop spans 15 amino acids. Germline CDR1 MDHEN, CDR2 SYDVKM. The chain's CDR3 is CASSSLAGGINEQFF. The CDR3 DNA reads TGTGCCAGCAGCTCACTAGCGGGAGGTATAAATGAGCAGTTCTTC.

The J gene is TRBJ2-1, the V gene TRBV7-2; 7 positions match TRBD2. Trimming took 6 bases from V and 0 from J; bases not matched to a gene: 5. The germline CDR1 and CDR2 sequences are SGHTA and FQGNSA. The CDR3 consists of 15 residues. The CDR3 region is CASRKLASSYNEQFF. As DNA, the CDR3 is TGTGCCAGCAGGAAACTAGCGAGCTCCTACAATGAGCAGTTCTTC.

The chain recombines TRBV9 with TRBJ2-1; 7 bases agree with TRBD2. The ends lost 7 bases at V and 6 bases at J; junction bases unmatched: 13. The CDR3 length is 15 residues. The germline CDR1 and CDR2 sequences are SGDLS and YYNGEE. The DNA for the CDR3 is TGTGCCAGCTCCACGTTGGCTAGCGGAACCAATGAGCAGTTCTTC. Translating gives CASSTLASGTNEQFF.

The CDR3 spells CATSGTGAYEQYF. DNA of the CDR3: TGTGCCACCAGTGGGACAGGAGCCTACGAGCAGTACTTC. This chain joins TRBV24-1 and TRBJ2-7, with 7 bases matching TRBD1. Germline trimming cut 5 bases from V and 2 bases from J; bases unmatched to any gene: 2. The CDR3 is 13 amino acids. The germline V gene encodes CDR1 KGHDR and CDR2 SFDVKD.

The V call is TRBV4-1, the J call TRBJ2-1, with 10 nucleotides matching TRBD1. CDR3 size: 17 residues. Germline V CDR1 and CDR2: MGHRA, YSYEKL. The V segment lost 4 bases and the J segment 5 bases; nucleotides outside the gene matches: 11. The CDR3 DNA sequence: TGCGCCAGCAGCCCGCCCCACCCGGACAGGGGGAACAATGAGCAGTTCTTC. Translation: CASSPPHPDRGNNEQFF.

With regard to this clone: A read error may produce the germline difference seen at one junction end. The rearrangement joins TRBV6-5 to TRBJ1-4; TRBD1 matches at 7 bases. The CDR3 runs 15 residues. Germline values: CDR1 MNHEY, CDR2 SVGAGI. The DNA of the CDR3 is TGTGCCAGCAGTTACGGAGGGGGCTCCCATGAAAAACTGCTTTTT. Translating gives CASSYGGGSHEKLLF.

The J gene is TRBJ2-7, the V gene TRBV5-1; 8 positions agree with TRBD1. The ends lost 5 bases at V and 6 bases at J; junction bases unmatched: 16. Germline V CDR1 and CDR2: SGHRS, YFSETQ. The CDR3 runs 16 residues. The CDR3 sequence is CASSRLGQGGQGEQYF. The CDR3 bases are TGCGCCAGCAGTCGTCTCGGACAGGGAGGCCAGGGCGAGCAGTACTTC.